This TCR beta chain derives from a study of cytomegalovirus exposure and HLA in healthy donors. Study details: A subsequent analysis stated that the 90 to 150 validation repertoires were run on the same platform as the 600 to 750 first-cohort repertoires. Study-wide results and caveats: A later analysis found first-cohort TCR clusters tended to co-occur in the 100 to 150 validation repertoires. Reported results showed that the classifier diagnosed cytomegalovirus status with high specificity and sensitivity.

Profiling relied on immunoSEQ multiplex PCR, and the TCRdb table lists in-frame clones only, not all of them. This table holds 150,000 to 200,000 clones, about 96% found once. As for this clone: What it binds is unknown.

The sequencing sample was made of PBMCs. The origin of this receptor is a woman aged 18-29 years in good health and CMV-seronegative.

CDR3 region: CASSVGLAGRGDTQYF. As DNA, the CDR3 is TGTGCCAGCAGCGTAGGACTAGCGGGGAGAGGGGATACGCAGTATTTT. The chain recombines TRBV5-4 with TRBJ2-3, with TRBD2 matching 12 bases. Germline trimming cut 4 bases from V and 6 bases from J; bases unmatched to any gene: 9. The CDR3 contains 16 residues. The germline V gene has CDR1 SGHNT and CDR2 YYREEE (reference sequence).